The clone carrying this TCR beta chain was picked up a small number of times. Its specificity is unknown. The data belong to a study of long-term antiretroviral therapy in people with HIV. Sequencing used immunoSEQ v3.0 at survey level. A target of roughly 40,000-50,000 T-cell genomes per sample was set for sequencing. Here immunoSEQ multiplex PCR was the method, and the copy in TCRdb shows in-frame clones only, minus some. The sample records about 33,000 clones, around 80% being singletons. The length of the CDR3 is 13 residues. The germline V gene encodes CDR1 SNHLY and CDR2 FYNNEI. Study outcomes and limitations: Collection of the blood took place between about 2003 and 2017. The ART regimens in use then may have been less effective than current ones.

Each donor provided at least one pre-ART PBMC sample and at least two post-ART PBMC samples. The chain uses TRBV2 and TRBJ2-7, with TRBD2 matching 12 bases. Source: unsorted PBMCs, taken 2 years after starting antiretroviral therapy. The source is a woman in her 50s with HIV. In DNA, the CDR3 is TGTGCCAGCAGTGCCGGTGGGACTAGCGGGCCTAAGGTC. It specifies CASSAGGTSGPKV.